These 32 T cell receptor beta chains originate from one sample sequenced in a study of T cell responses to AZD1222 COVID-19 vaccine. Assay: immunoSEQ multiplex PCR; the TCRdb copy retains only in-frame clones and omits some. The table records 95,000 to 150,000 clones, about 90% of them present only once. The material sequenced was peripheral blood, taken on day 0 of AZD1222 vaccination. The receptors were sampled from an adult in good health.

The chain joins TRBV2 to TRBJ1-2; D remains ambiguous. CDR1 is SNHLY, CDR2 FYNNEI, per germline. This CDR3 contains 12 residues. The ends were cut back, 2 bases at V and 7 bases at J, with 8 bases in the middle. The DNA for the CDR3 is TGTGCCAGCAGTGAATTGCGTTCTGGCTACACCTTC. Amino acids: CASSELRSGYTF.

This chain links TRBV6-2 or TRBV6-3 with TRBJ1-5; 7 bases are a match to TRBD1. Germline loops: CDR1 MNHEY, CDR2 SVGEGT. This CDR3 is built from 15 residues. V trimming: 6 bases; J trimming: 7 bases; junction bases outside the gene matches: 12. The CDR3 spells CASSRQGSSEQPQHF. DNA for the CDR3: TGTGCCAGCAGCCGACAGGGATCATCGGAGCAGCCCCAGCATTTT.

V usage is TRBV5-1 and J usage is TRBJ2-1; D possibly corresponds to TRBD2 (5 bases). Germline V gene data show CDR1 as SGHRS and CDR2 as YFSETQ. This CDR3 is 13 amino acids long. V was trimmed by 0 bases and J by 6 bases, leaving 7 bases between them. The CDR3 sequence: CASSLGGSNEQFF. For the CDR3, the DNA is TGCGCCAGCAGCTTGGGCGGGTCCAATGAGCAGTTCTTC.

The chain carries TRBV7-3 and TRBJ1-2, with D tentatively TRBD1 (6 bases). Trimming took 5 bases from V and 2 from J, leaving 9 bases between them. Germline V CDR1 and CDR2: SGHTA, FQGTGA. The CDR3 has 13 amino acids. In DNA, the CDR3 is TGTGCCAGCAGCCCAGGGACAAACTATGGCTACACCTTC. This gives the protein CASSPGTNYGYTF.

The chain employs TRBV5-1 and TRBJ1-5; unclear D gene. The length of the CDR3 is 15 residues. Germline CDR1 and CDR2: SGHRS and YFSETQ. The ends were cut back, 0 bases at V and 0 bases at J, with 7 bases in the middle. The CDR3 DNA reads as TGCGCCAGCAGCTTGGGCGGAACTAGCAATCAGCCCCAGCATTTT. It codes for CASSLGGTSNQPQHF.

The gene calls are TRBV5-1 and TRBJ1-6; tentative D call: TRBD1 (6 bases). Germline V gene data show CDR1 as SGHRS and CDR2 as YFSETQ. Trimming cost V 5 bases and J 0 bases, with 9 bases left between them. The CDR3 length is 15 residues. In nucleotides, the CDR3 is TGCGCCAGCAGTCAGACAGGCTCCTATAATTCACCCCTCCACTTT. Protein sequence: CASSQTGSYNSPLHF.

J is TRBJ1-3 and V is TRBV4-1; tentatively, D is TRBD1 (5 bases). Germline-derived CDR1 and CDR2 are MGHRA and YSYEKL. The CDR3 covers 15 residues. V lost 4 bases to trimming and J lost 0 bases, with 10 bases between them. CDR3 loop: CASSRDSVSGNTIYF. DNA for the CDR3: TGCGCCAGCAGCCGCGACAGTGTCTCTGGAAACACCATATATTTT.

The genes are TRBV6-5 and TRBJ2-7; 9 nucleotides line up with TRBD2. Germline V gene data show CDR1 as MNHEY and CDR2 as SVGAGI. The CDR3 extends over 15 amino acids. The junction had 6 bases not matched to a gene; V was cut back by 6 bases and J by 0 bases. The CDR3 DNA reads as TGTGCCAGCAGCCGTAGCGGGAGCCTCTCCTACGAGCAGTACGTC. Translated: CASSRSGSLSYEQYV.

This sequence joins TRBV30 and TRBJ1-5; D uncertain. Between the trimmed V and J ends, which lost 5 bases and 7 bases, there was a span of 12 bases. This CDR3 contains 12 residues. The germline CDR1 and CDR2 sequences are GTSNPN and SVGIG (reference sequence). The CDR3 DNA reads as TGTGCCTGGGACGGGTTTGGGCAGCCCCAGCATTTT. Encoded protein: CAWDGFGQPQHF.

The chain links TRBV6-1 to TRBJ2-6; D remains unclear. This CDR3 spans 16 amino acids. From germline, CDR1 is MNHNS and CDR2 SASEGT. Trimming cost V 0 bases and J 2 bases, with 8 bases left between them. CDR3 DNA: TGTGCCAGCAGTGAAGCGCCGGGCACTGGGGCCAACGTCCTGACTTTC. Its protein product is CASSEAPGTGANVLTF.

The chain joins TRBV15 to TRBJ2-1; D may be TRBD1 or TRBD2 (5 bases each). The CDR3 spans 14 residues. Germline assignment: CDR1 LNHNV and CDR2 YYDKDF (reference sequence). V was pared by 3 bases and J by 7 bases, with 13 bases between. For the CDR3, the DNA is TGTGCCACCAGCAGCCGGGACCACCTTAATGAGCAGTTCTTC. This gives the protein CATSSRDHLNEQFF.

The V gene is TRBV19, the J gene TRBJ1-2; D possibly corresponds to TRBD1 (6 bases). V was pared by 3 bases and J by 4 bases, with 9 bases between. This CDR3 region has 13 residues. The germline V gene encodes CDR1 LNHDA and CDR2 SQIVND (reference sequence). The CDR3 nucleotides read TGTGCCAGTAGTATGGGGGGCGCCTATGGCTACACCTTC. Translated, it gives CASSMGGAYGYTF. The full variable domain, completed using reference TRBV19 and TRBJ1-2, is DGGITQSPKYLFRKEGQNVTLSCEQNLNHDAMYWYRQDPGQGLRLIYYSQIVNDFQKGDIAEGYSVSREKKESFPLTVTSAQKNPTAFYLCASSMGGAYGYTFGSGTRLTVV.

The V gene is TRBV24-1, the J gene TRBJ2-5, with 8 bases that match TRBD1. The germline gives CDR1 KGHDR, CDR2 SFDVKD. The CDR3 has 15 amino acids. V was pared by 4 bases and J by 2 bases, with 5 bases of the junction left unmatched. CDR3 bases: TGTGCCACCAGTGAGAGCAGGGGGCCTCAAGAGACCCAGTACTTC. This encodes CATSESRGPQETQYF.

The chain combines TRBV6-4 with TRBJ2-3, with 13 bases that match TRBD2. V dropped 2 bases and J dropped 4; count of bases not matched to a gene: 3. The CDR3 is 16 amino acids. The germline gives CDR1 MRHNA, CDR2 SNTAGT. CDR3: CASSDTSGGAPDTQYF. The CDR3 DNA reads TGTGCCAGCAGTGACACTAGCGGGGGGGCCCCAGATACGCAGTATTTT.

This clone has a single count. CDR3 nucleotide sequence: TGTGCCAGCACCCCCACAGGGGCGGAATCACCCCTCCACTTT. Encoded protein: CASTPTGAESPLHF. The rearrangement joins TRBV3-1 (or the pseudogene TRBV3-2) to TRBJ1-6; TRBD1 matches 7 bases. The CDR3 runs 14 residues. The J segment lost 10 bases and the V segment lost 7 bases, leaving 10 bases of the junction unmatched. Germline-derived CDR1 and CDR2 are LGHDT and YNNKEL (reference sequence).

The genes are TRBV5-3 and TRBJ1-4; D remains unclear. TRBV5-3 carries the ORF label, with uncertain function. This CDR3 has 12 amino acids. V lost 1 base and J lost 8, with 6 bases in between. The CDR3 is CARSLNDEKLFF. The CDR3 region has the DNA TGTGCCAGAAGCTTGAACGACGAAAAACTGTTTTTT.

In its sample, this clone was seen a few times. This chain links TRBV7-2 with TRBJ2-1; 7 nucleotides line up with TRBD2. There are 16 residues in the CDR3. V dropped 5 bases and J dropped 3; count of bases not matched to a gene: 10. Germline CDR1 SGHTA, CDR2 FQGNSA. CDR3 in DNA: TGTGCCAGCAGCCCTCCCCCGGGAGGTATCTACAATGAGCAGTTCTTC. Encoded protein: CASSPPPGGIYNEQFF.

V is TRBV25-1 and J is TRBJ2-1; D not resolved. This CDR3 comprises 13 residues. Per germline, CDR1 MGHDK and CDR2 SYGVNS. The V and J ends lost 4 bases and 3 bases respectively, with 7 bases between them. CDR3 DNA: TGTGCCAGCAGTGCGATTGACTACAATGAGCAGTTCTTC. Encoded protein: CASSAIDYNEQFF.

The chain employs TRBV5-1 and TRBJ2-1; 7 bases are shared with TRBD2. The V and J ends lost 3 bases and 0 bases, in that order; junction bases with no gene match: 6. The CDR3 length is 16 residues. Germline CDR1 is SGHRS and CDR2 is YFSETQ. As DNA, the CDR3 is TGCGCCAGCAGCTCCTCTAGCGGAGTCTCCTACAATGAGCAGTTCTTC. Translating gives CASSSSSGVSYNEQFF.

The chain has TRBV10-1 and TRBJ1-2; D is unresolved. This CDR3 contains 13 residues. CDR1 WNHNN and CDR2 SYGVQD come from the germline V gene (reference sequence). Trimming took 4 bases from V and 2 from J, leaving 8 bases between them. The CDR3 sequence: CASSVGSNYGYTF. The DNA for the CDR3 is TGCGCCAGCAGTGTTGGTTCAAACTATGGCTACACCTTC.

The CDR3: CASSIGQGALSEAFF. The CDR3 nucleotides read TGTGCCAGTAGTATAGGCCAGGGGGCGTTGAGTGAAGCTTTCTTT. The rearrangement uses TRBV19 and TRBJ1-1; 8 bases are shared with TRBD1. This CDR3 region has 15 residues. Germline CDR1 and CDR2: LNHDA and SQIVND (reference sequence). The J segment lost 7 bases and the V segment lost 1 base, leaving 8 bases of the junction unmatched.

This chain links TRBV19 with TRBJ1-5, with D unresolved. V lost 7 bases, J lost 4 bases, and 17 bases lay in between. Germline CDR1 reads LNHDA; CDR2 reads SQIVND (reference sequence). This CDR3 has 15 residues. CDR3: CASKDRLAWNQPQHF. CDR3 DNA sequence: TGTGCCAGTAAGGACCGACTAGCGTGGAATCAGCCCCAGCATTTT.

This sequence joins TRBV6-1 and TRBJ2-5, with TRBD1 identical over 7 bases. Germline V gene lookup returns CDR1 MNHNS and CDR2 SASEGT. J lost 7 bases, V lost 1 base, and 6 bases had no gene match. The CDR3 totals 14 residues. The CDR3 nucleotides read TGTGCCAGCAGTGAAGGACAGGGTCGTGGGACCCAGTACTTC. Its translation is CASSEGQGRGTQYF.

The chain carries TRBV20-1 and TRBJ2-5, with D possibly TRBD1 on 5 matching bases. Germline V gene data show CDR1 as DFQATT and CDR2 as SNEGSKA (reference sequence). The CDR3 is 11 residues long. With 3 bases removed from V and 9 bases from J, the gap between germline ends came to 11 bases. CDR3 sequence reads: CSARKQEPQYF. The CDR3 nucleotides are TGCAGTGCTAGGAAACAGGAACCCCAGTACTTC.

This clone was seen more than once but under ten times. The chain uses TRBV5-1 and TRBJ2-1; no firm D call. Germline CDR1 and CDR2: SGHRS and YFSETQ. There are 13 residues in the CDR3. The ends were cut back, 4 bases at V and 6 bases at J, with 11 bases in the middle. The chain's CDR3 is CASSVDNPNEQFF. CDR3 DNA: TGCGCCAGCAGCGTAGACAATCCCAATGAGCAGTTCTTC.

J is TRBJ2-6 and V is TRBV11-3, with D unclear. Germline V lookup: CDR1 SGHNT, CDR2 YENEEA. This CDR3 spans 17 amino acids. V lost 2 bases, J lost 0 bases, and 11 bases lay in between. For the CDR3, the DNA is TGTGCCAGCAGCTTAATGGTGGGAAGCTCTGGGGCCAACGTCCTGACTTTC. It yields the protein CASSLMVGSSGANVLTF.

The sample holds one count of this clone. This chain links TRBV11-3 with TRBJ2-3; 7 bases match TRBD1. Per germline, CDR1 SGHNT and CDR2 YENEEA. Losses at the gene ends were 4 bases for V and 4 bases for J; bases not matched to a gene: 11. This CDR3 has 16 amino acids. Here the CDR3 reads CASSYAGTALSDTQYF. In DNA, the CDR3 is TGTGCCAGCAGCTACGCCGGGACAGCTCTCTCAGATACGCAGTATTTT. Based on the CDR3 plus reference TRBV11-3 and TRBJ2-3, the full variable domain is EAGVVQSPRYKIIEKKQPVAFWCNPISGHNTLYWYLQNLGQGPELLIRYENEEAVDDSQLPKDRFSAERLKGVDSTLKIQPAELGDSAVYLCASSYAGTALSDTQYFGPGTRLTVL.

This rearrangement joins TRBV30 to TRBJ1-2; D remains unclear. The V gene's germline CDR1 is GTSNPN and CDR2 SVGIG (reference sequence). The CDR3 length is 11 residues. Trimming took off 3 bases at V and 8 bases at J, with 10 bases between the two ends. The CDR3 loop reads CAWSRLLGYTF. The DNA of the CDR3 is TGTGCCTGGAGCCGTCTACTCGGCTACACCTTC.

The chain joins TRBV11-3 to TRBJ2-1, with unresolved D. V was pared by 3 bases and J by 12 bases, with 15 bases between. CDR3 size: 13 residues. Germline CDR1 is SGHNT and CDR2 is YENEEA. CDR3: CASSFEAARVQFF. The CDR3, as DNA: TGTGCCAGCAGCTTTGAGGCGGCGAGAGTGCAGTTCTTC.

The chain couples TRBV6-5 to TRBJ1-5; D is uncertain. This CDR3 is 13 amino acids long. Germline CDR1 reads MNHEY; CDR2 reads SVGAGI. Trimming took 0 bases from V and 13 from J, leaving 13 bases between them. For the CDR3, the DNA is TGTGCCAGCAGTTACTCGATGCAGGAGCGGCAGCATTTT. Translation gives CASSYSMQERQHF.

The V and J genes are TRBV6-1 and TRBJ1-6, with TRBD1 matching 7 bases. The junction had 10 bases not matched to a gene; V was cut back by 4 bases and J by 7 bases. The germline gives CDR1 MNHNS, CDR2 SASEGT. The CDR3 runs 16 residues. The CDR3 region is CASSAKRTGLNSPLHF. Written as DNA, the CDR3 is TGTGCCAGCAGTGCGAAAAGGACAGGCCTAAATTCACCCCTCCACTTT.

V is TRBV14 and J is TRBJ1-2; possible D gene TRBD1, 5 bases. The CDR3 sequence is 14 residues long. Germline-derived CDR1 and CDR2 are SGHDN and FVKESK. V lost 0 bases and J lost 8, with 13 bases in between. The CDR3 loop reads CASSQDWQGKGYTF. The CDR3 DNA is TGTGCCAGCAGCCAAGATTGGCAGGGCAAGGGCTACACCTTC. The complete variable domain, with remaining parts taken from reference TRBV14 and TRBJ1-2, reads EAGVTQFPSHSVIEKGQTVTLRCDPISGHDNLYWYRRVMGKEIKFLLHFVKESKQDESGMPNNRFLAERTGGTYSTLKVQPAELEDSGVYFCASSQDWQGKGYTFGSGTRLTVV.